This T cell receptor beta chain comes out of a study of radiation and T cells in renal cell carcinoma. Study-wide findings and caveats: Top tumor clonotypes rose in blood 2 weeks post-radiation, then contracted.

Indicated time point: blood 4 weeks post-SBRT, at nephrectomy. Noted treatment: 15 Gy SBRT to primary tumor, nephrectomy 4 weeks later. Nephrectomy followed 15 Gy stereotactic body radiation by 4 weeks. After SBRT, blood was collected at 2 and 4 weeks, plus baseline. The tumor was a clear cell renal cell carcinoma. Assay: immunoSEQ multiplex PCR; the TCRdb copy retains only in-frame clones and omits some. The sample lists 150,000 or so clones; 88% were seen once. Concerning this clone: Its target is not known.

The TCR comes from a woman aged 50 to 65 with renal cell carcinoma. The starting material was blood, obtained from a patient whose treatment included radiotherapy and nephrectomy.

CDR3 DNA: TGTGCCAGCAGCTTGGTAGGGGGCGCAGGCTACACCTTC. Its protein is CASSLVGGAGYTF. J is TRBJ1-2 and V is TRBV5-4; 7 bases map to TRBD1. This CDR3 has 13 amino acids. Germline CDR1 SGHNT, CDR2 YYREEE (reference sequence). J was trimmed by 8 bases and V by 0 bases; bases with no gene match: 4.